The 20 T cell receptor beta chains reported below all come from one sample, sequenced in a study of beta chain features in type 1 diabetes. Expressed TCRB transcripts were sequenced after all isolated RNA was converted to cDNA. Repertoires were generated with immunoSEQ multiplex PCR, while TCRdb's copy carries only in-frame clones and drops some. The sample holds about 140,000 clones; less than 8.5% are singletons and the top ten take 1.1% to 1.5%. Sequencing was performed on central memory CD4+ T cells from blood. These receptors originate from a young woman in good health.

This clone appeared a few times. The chain employs TRBV12-5 and TRBJ2-5; 13 bases agree with TRBD2. The CDR3 extends over 16 amino acids. V was clipped by 1 base and J by 7 bases; unmatched bases: 6. CDR1 is LGHNT and CDR2 is FRNRAP in the germline V gene. The CDR3 DNA sequence: TGTGCTAGTGGTTTGGGGACTAGCGGGAGCAGGGTGACCCAGTACTTC. Translated: CASGLGTSGSRVTQYF.

The chain uses TRBV9 and TRBJ1-1; possibly TRBD1 for D (6 bases). This CDR3 has 15 residues. Trimming took 0 bases from V and 4 from J, leaving 13 bases between them. Germline-derived CDR1 and CDR2 are SGDLS and YYNGEE. The CDR3 reads CASSVATGKGTEAFF. The CDR3 DNA follows: TGTGCCAGCAGCGTAGCTACAGGGAAGGGCACTGAAGCTTTCTTT.

This clone was recorded a few times. The rearrangement uses TRBV19 and TRBJ2-4, with D perhaps TRBD1 (6 bases). With 4 bases removed from V and 0 bases from J, the gap between germline ends came to 13 bases. Germline lookup yields CDR1 LNHDA and CDR2 SQIVND (reference sequence). The CDR3 totals 16 residues. The CDR3 DNA reads as TGTGCCAGTAGTAGCTCGGGACAACTAGCCAAAAACATTCAGTACTTC. Translation gives CASSSSGQLAKNIQYF.

This clone came up a few times. This rearrangement joins TRBV28 to TRBJ2-7; 11 nucleotides align to TRBD2. V was clipped by 3 bases and J by 7 bases; unmatched bases: 11. The CDR3 consists of 16 residues. Looked up from germline, CDR1 is MDHEN and CDR2 is SYDVKM. In DNA, the CDR3 is TGTGCCAGCAGTTTGGGAGGAGAACTAGCGGGAGATGAGCAGTACTTC. This sequence encodes CASSLGGELAGDEQYF.

V usage is TRBV27 and J usage is TRBJ2-1; no definite D call. Per the germline V gene, CDR1 is MNHEY and CDR2 is SMNVEV (reference sequence). The CDR3 is 14 residues long. Trimming took 5 bases from V and 0 from J, leaving 8 bases between them. The CDR3 spells CASSALSSYNEQFF. CDR3 sequence (DNA): TGTGCCAGCAGTGCCCTTAGCTCCTACAATGAGCAGTTCTTC.

The rearrangement uses TRBV29-1 and TRBJ1-5, with a weak D call TRBD1 (6 bases). The CDR3 contains 12 residues. Germline V gene sequence: CDR1 SQVTM, CDR2 ANQGSEA. V was pared by 5 bases and J by 7 bases, with 12 bases between. DNA for the CDR3: TGCAGCGTTTCAGGGGTTGGACAGCCCCAGCATTTT. Translated, it gives CSVSGVGQPQHF.

The chain has TRBV19 and TRBJ1-1; TRBD1 matches at 7 bases. Unmatched junction bases numbered 5, after V lost 1 base and J lost 3 bases. This CDR3 contains 15 residues. CDR1 and CDR2 from the germline V gene are LNHDA and SQIVND (reference sequence). The CDR3 DNA reads as TGTGCCAGTAGTATAGCGACAACAGGGGACACTGAAGCTTTCTTT. It is translated as CASSIATTGDTEAFF.

This chain links TRBV19 with TRBJ2-5, with 10 bases fitting TRBD2. The CDR3 is made up of 15 amino acids. In germline, CDR1 is LNHDA, CDR2 SQIVND (reference sequence). Trimming removed 3 bases from V and 6 bases from J; junction bases left unmatched: 7. The CDR3 loop is CASSMGAGGGQTQYF. The DNA for the CDR3 is TGTGCCAGTAGTATGGGAGCGGGAGGGGGGCAGACCCAGTACTTC.

This clone was detected ten times or more. The genes are TRBV30 and TRBJ1-1; D uncertain. Germline-derived CDR1 and CDR2 are GTSNPN and SVGIG (reference sequence). The CDR3 runs 12 residues. Deletions cut 1 base from V and 4 bases from J, with 7 bases between. In DNA form, the CDR3 reads TGTGCCTGGAGTGAGAAGAGCACTGAAGCTTTCTTT. Amino acids: CAWSEKSTEAFF. The full variable domain, completed using reference TRBV30 and TRBJ1-1, is SQTIHQWPATLVQPVGSPLSLECTVEGTSNPNLYWYRQAAGRGLQLLFYSVGIGQISSEVPQNLSASRPQDRQFILSSKKLLLSDSGFYLCAWSEKSTEAFFGQGTRLTVV.

This sequence joins TRBV19 and TRBJ1-2, with 7 nucleotides matching TRBD1. The length of the CDR3 is 15 residues. Germline-derived CDR1 and CDR2 are LNHDA and SQIVND (reference sequence). After removal of 6 bases from V and 4 bases from J, the junction contained 11 bases not matched to a gene. The CDR3 reads CASSLNQQGTYGYTF. The CDR3 nucleotides read TGTGCCAGTAGCCTAAACCAACAGGGGACCTATGGCTACACCTTC. Full variable domain (outside the CDR3, taken from reference TRBV19 and TRBJ1-2): DGGITQSPKYLFRKEGQNVTLSCEQNLNHDAMYWYRQDPGQGLRLIYYSQIVNDFQKGDIAEGYSVSREKKESFPLTVTSAQKNPTAFYLCASSLNQQGTYGYTFGSGTRLTVV.

The V call is TRBV19, the J call TRBJ2-2, with 8 positions matching TRBD1. Unmatched junction bases numbered 4, after V lost 6 bases and J lost 1 base. There are 15 residues in the CDR3. Looked up from germline, CDR1 is LNHDA and CDR2 is SQIVND (reference sequence). The CDR3 DNA reads as TGTGCCAGTAGGACAGGGGATCGGAACACCGGGGAGCTGTTTTTT. This encodes CASRTGDRNTGELFF.

This clone was counted between two and nine times. This chain connects TRBV5-1 to TRBJ1-2, with TRBD1 identical over 7 bases. Germline CDR1 is SGHRS and CDR2 is YFSETQ. V was clipped by 4 bases and J by 2 bases; unmatched bases: 14. The CDR3 sequence is 17 residues long. The CDR3 nucleotides are TGCGCCAGCAGCACGGGACAGAACCTATATACCAACTATGGCTACACCTTC. Translating gives CASSTGQNLYTNYGYTF.

V is TRBV6-6 and J is TRBJ1-3; D perhaps matches TRBD1 (6 bases). Trimming stripped 6 bases from V and 0 bases from J, with 9 bases between. The CDR3 loop spans 14 amino acids. Germline assignment: CDR1 MNHNY and CDR2 SVGAGI (reference sequence). The CDR3, as DNA: TGTGCCAGCAGAGAACAGGGCTCTGGAAACACCATATATTTT. Protein sequence: CASREQGSGNTIYF.

As regards this clone: A far larger clone is one base from this, pointing to a likely read error. Other DNA sequences in the same sample also yield this CDR3. This chain connects TRBV19 to TRBJ2-5; D might be TRBD2 (6 bases). The CDR3 contains 13 residues. Between the trimmed V and J ends, which lost 6 bases and 0 bases, there was a span of 8 bases. From germline, CDR1 is LNHDA and CDR2 SQIVND (reference sequence). The CDR3 loop reads CASSRDYQETQYF. CDR3 sequence (DNA): TGTGCCAGTAGCCGGGACTACCAAGAGACCCAGTACTTC. Drawing the rest from reference TRBV19 and TRBJ2-5, the complete variable domain is DGGITQSPKYLFRKEGQNVTLSCEQNLNHDAMYWYRQDPGQGLRLIYYSQIVNDFQKGDIAEGYSVSREKKESFPLTVTSAQKNPTAFYLCASSRDYQETQYFGPGTRLLVL.

This clone turned up a few times. The chain has TRBV5-1 and TRBJ2-3; TRBD2 might be the D (7 bases). The V end lost 4 bases, the J end lost 6 bases, and 12 bases lay between the germline ends. From germline, CDR1 is SGHRS and CDR2 YFSETQ. CDR3 length equals 13 residues. The CDR3 bases are TGCGCCAGCAGCGACGGGGGGCGGGATACGCAGTATTTT. Residues: CASSDGGRDTQYF.

This clone was counted only a few times. The chain combines TRBV18 with TRBJ1-1, with D perhaps matching TRBD1 (6 bases). The CDR3 covers 13 residues. V shed 4 bases and J shed 9 bases, with 15 bases lying between them. CDR1 is KGHSH, CDR2 LQKENI, per germline. The CDR3 nucleotides are TGTGCCAGCTCACAGGTCGCCGGACAGCAAGCTTTCTTT. This codes for CASSQVAGQQAFF.

In regard to this clone: Germline is not matched at one junction end, which may reflect a read error. The rearrangement uses TRBV5-4 and TRBJ2-4; 9 bases map to TRBD2. The CDR3 contains 17 residues. Germline V gene lookup returns CDR1 SGHNT and CDR2 YYREEE (reference sequence). Here the CDR3 reads CASSQEAGGAVGNIQYF. As DNA, the CDR3 is TGCGCCAGCAGCCAAGAAGCGGGGGGAGCGGTTGGAAACATTCAGTACTTC. Full variable domain (missing parts from reference TRBV5-4 and TRBJ2-4): ETGVTQSPTHLIKTRGQQVTLRCSSQSGHNTVSWYQQALGQGPQFIFQYYREEENGRGNFPPRFSGLQFPNYSSELNVNALELDDSALYLCASSQEAGGAVGNIQYFGAGTRLSVL.

The sample holds a few counts of this clone. V usage is TRBV19 and J usage is TRBJ2-5, with D possibly being TRBD2 (6 bases). The CDR3 extends over 16 amino acids. V lost 7 bases to trimming and J lost 4 bases, with 22 bases between them. Germline lookup yields CDR1 LNHDA and CDR2 SQIVND (reference sequence). CDR3 sequence: CASNRRASARPETQYF. CDR3 nucleotide sequence: TGTGCCAGTAATCGGAGGGCTAGCGCGAGGCCAGAGACCCAGTACTTC. The full variable domain, in which reference TRBV19 and TRBJ2-5 provide the parts outside the CDR3, is DGGITQSPKYLFRKEGQNVTLSCEQNLNHDAMYWYRQDPGQGLRLIYYSQIVNDFQKGDIAEGYSVSREKKESFPLTVTSAQKNPTAFYLCASNRRASARPETQYFGPGTRLLVL.

The rearrangement uses TRBV11-2 and TRBJ2-1; D may be TRBD2 (6 bases). The CDR3 sequence is 15 residues long. CDR1 and CDR2 from the germline V gene are SGHAT and FQNNGV. Between the trimmed V and J ends, which lost 2 bases and 6 bases, there was a span of 14 bases. In DNA form, the CDR3 reads TGTGCCAGCAGCTTATCGGGAGCGGATGTCAATGAGCAGTTCTTC. Translated, it gives CASSLSGADVNEQFF.

Many counts were recorded for this clone. The gene calls are TRBV21-1 and TRBJ1-2. TRBV21-1 is described as a pseudogene. CDR3 length: 12 residues. The CDR3 DNA reads TGTGCCAGCGGTACCGCGAACTATGGCTACACCTTC. It encodes CASGTANYGYTF.